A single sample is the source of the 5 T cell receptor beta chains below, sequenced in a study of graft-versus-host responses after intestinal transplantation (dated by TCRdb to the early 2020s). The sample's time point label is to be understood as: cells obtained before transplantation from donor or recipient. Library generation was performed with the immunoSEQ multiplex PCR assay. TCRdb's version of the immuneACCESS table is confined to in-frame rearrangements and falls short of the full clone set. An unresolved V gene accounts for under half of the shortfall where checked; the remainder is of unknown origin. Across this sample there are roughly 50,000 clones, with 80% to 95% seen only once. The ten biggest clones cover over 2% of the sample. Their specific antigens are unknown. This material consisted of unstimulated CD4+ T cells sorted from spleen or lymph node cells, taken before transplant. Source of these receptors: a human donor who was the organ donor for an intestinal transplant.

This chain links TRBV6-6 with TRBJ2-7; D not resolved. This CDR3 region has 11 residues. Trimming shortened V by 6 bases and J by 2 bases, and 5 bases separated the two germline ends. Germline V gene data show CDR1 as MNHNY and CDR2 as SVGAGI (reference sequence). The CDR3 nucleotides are TGTGCCAGCAGAGACACCTACGAGCAGTACTTC. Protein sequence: CASRDTYEQYF.

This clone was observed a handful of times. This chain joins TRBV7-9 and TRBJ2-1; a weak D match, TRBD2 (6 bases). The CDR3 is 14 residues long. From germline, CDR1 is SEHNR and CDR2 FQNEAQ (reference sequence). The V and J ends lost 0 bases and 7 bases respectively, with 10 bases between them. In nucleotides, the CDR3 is TGTGCCAGCAGCTTAGCCGGGAGTCGGAATGAGCAGTTCTTC. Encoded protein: CASSLAGSRNEQFF.

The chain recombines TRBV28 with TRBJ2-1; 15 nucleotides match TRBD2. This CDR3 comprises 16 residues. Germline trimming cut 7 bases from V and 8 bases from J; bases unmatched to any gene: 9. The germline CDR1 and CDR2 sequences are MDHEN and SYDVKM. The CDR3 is CASTRQGLAGGDEQFF. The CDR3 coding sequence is TGTGCCAGCACCCGACAGGGACTAGCGGGAGGTGATGAGCAGTTCTTC. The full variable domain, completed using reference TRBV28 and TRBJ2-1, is DVKVTQSSRYLVKRTGEKVFLECVQDMDHENMFWYRQDPGLGLRLIYFSYDVKMKEKGDIPEGYSVSREKKERFSLILESASTNQTSMYLCASTRQGLAGGDEQFFGPGTRLTVL.

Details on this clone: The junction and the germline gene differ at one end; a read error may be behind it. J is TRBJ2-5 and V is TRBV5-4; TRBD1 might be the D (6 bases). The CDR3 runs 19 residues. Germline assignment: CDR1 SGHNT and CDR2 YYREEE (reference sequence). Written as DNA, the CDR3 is TGTGCCAGCAGCCCAAGAACCCCACAGATCAGGGGACACCAAGGGACCCAGTACTTC. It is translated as CASSPRTPQIRGHQGTQYF.

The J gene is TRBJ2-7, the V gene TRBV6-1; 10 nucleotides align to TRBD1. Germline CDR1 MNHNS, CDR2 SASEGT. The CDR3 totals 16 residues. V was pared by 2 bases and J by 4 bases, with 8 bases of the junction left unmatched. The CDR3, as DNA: TGTGCCAGCAGTGAATCGCGCCGACAGGGGGCTTACGAGCAGTACTTC. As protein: CASSESRRQGAYEQYF.